This T cell receptor (beta chain) was identified in a study of control samples from healthy donors and cancer patients. Some clones are missing from TCRdb's copy, which holds only in-frame ones; the method was immunoSEQ multiplex PCR. The repertoire holds roughly 100,000 clones, with 75% to 90% as singletons. Between the trimmed V and J ends, which lost 5 bases and 1 base, there was a span of 16 bases. Germline CDR1 and CDR2: SGHTA and FQGNSA. The CDR3 spans 16 residues. The chain carries TRBV7-2 and TRBJ2-3, with D perhaps TRBD2 (7 bases). What was sequenced was PBMCs. This TCR came from a man in his 60s with lung cancer. CDR3 sequence reads: CASSGGGRGGTDTQYF. The CDR3 DNA is TGTGCCAGCAGCGGGGGGGGCCGTGGGGGCACAGATACGCAGTATTTT.